This T cell receptor (beta chain) was sequenced for a study of blood T cell repertoires in COVID-19. As processed by the authors: Counts of nucleated cells, estimated from reference gene primer amplification, were obtained. Data came from immunoSEQ multiplex PCR; TCRdb stores just in-frame clones and leaves some out. That table is the source of V, J and clone size, and D and trimming were worked out from the DNA. Among around 54,000 clones, roughly 90% were seen once, and the ten largest hold less than 2.5%. The CDR3 has 15 residues. V lost 5 bases to trimming and J lost 1 base, with 12 bases between them. Germline V CDR1 and CDR2: MNHEY, SVGEGT.

The source is a human donor in a cohort sampled during active COVID-19. The sequenced sample was peripheral blood. The genes are TRBV6-2 or TRBV6-3 and TRBJ1-5, with D maybe TRBD1 (5 bases). CDR3 DNA: TGTGCCAGCAGTACCCGGGACTTAAGCAATCAGCCCCAGCATTTT. Translated, it gives CASSTRDLSNQPQHF.